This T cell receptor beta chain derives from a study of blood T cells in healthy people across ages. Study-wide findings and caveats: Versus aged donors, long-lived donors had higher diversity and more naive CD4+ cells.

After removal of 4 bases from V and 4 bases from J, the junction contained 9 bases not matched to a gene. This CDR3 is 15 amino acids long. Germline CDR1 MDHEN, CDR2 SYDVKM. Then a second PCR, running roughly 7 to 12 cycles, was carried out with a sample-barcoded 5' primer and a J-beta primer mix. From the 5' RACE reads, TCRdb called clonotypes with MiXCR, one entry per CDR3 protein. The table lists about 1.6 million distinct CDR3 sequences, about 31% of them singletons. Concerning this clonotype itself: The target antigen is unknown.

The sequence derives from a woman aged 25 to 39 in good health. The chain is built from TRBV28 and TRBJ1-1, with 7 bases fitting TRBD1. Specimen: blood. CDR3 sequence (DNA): TGTGCCAGCAGTTCTCCAGGGGGTCCGGGCACTGAAGCTTTCTTT. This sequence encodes CASSSPGGPGTEAFF. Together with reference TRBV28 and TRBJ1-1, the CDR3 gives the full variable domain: DVKVTQSSRYLVKRTGEKVFLECVQDMDHENMFWYRQDPGLGLRLIYFSYDVKMKEKGDIPEGYSVSREKKERFSLILESASTNQTSMYLCASSSPGGPGTEAFFGQGTRLTVV.